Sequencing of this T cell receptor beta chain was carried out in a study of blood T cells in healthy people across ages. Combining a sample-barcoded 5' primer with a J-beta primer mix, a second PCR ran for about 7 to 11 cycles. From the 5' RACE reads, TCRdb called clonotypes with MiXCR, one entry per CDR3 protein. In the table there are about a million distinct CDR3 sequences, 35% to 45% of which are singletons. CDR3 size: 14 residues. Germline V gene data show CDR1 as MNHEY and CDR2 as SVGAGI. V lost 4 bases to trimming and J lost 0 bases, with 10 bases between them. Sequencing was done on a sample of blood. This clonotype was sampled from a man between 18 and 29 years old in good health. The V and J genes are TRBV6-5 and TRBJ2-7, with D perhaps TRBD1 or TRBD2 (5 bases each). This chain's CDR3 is CASSSHGASYEQYF. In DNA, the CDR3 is TGTGCCAGCAGTTCGCACGGGGCCTCCTACGAGCAGTACTTC.